The source of this TCR beta chain is a study of blood T cell repertoires in COVID-19. Overall study: Spain, Italy and the United States supplied samples that represented acute and convalescent COVID-19. T cells, B-cell-depleted T cells, or PBMCs provided the cDNA or gDNA that served as material.

The authors' processing: Scientists estimated how many nucleated cells there were by amplifying reference gene primers. Data came from immunoSEQ multiplex PCR; TCRdb stores just in-frame clones and leaves some out. V, J and clone size derive from that table, while D and trimming were established from the DNA sequence. Of roughly 100,000 clones listed, approximately 69% are singletons. In germline, CDR1 is SGHTA, CDR2 FQGNSA. The V end lost 3 bases, the J end lost 3 bases, and 17 bases lay between the germline ends. The CDR3 has 17 amino acids. The sequence was obtained from a man older than 75 with acute or convalescent COVID-19. The sample comprised peripheral blood. V usage is TRBV7-2 and J usage is TRBJ2-2; D remains unclear. The CDR3 DNA sequence: TGTGCCAGCAGCTTGGCCCGTTTGAGGCAGCACACCGGGGAGCTGTTTTTT. It encodes CASSLARLRQHTGELFF.